A single sample is the source of the 13 T cell receptor beta chains below, sequenced in a study of T cell changes during pregnancy in multiple sclerosis. The method was immunoSEQ multiplex PCR; TCRdb's version includes in-frame clones alone and lacks a portion of them. Of approximately 130,000 clones listed, approximately 94% are singletons. The sequencing here drew on peripheral blood, taken before pregnancy. Every receptor here comes from a female donor with multiple sclerosis, enrolled in a pregnancy study.

This clone showed up just a few times. This chain uses TRBV2 with TRBJ2-7; D gene ambiguous. The CDR3 totals 11 residues. The germline gives CDR1 SNHLY, CDR2 FYNNEI. Trimming stripped 10 bases from V and 6 bases from J, with 13 bases between. Here the CDR3 DNA reads TGTGCCACCTCCCTCCGTCGCGAGCAGTACTTC. Encoded protein: CATSLRREQYF.

The gene calls are TRBV6-6 and TRBJ2-3, with 7 bases fitting TRBD2. Trimming cost V 5 bases and J 0 bases; bases outside gene matches: 8. The CDR3 has 16 amino acids. The V gene's germline CDR1 is MNHNY and CDR2 SVGAGI (reference sequence). The CDR3 DNA reads as TGTGCCAGCAGTCGATCTAGCGGAACTAGCACAGATACGCAGTATTTT. Translation: CASSRSSGTSTDTQYF.

This chain joins TRBV9 and TRBJ1-1, with D perhaps matching TRBD1 (5 bases). Between the trimmed V and J ends, which lost 0 bases and 4 bases, there was a span of 13 bases. Germline CDR1 is SGDLS and CDR2 is YYNGEE. The length of the CDR3 is 15 residues. This chain's CDR3 is CASSVGRGTFTEAFF. In nucleotides, the CDR3 is TGTGCCAGCAGCGTAGGACGGGGGACTTTCACTGAAGCTTTCTTT.

The gene calls are TRBV10-1 and TRBJ1-1; D may be TRBD1 (5 bases). Germline V gene sequence: CDR1 WNHNN, CDR2 SYGVQD (reference sequence). CDR3 length: 11 residues. V was shortened by 6 bases and J by 6 bases, with 8 bases between the two germline ends. CDR3 protein: CASSSGSEAFF. CDR3 coding DNA: TGCGCCAGCAGCTCAGGGTCTGAAGCTTTCTTT.

This CDR3 reads CASSQNGGWANVLTF. The CDR3, as DNA: TGTGCCAGCAGTCAAAACGGGGGATGGGCCAACGTCCTGACTTTC. The rearrangement uses TRBV6-1 and TRBJ2-6; TRBD2 is a possible D gene (6 bases). Trimming took 5 bases from V and 5 from J, leaving 13 bases between them. Germline V gives CDR1 MNHNS, CDR2 SASEGT. The CDR3 loop spans 15 amino acids.

The chain uses TRBV1 and TRBJ1-1. TRBV1 is listed as a pseudogene. The CDR3 has 15 residues. CDR3 in amino acids: CTSSQGSAGNTEAFF. The CDR3 DNA is TGCACCAGCAGCCAAGGATCAGCGGGGAACACTGAAGCTTTCTTT.

CDR3 protein: CASSVDRVGEKLFF. The DNA of the CDR3 is TGTGCCAGCAGCGTAGACAGGGTGGGGGAAAAACTGTTTTTT. The chain carries TRBV9 and TRBJ1-4; D may be TRBD1 (6 bases). CDR1 is SGDLS and CDR2 is YYNGEE in the germline V gene. The CDR3 loop spans 14 amino acids. Trimming removed 0 bases at V and 8 bases at J, with 11 bases between.

V gene TRBV19 combines with J gene TRBJ2-1; 9 bases are shared with TRBD2. The CDR3 sequence is 15 residues long. The germline CDR1 and CDR2 sequences are LNHDA and SQIVND (reference sequence). Losses at the gene ends were 5 bases for V and 10 bases for J; bases not matched to a gene: 12. DNA for the CDR3: TGTGCCAGTAGTCCCGGGACTAGCCGGGGTGGGGAGCAGTTCTTC. Its translation: CASSPGTSRGGEQFF.

The J gene is TRBJ1-2, the V gene TRBV9; 7 nucleotides agree with TRBD1. The V gene end was trimmed by 0 bases and the J gene end by 5 bases; junction bases not matched to a gene: 4. This CDR3 spans 14 amino acids. Germline V lookup: CDR1 SGDLS, CDR2 YYNGEE. CDR3 nucleotide sequence: TGTGCCAGCAGCGTAGCTGGGACAGCTTATGGCTACACCTTC. As protein: CASSVAGTAYGYTF.

This sequence joins TRBV7-9 and TRBJ2-7; D uncertain. Germline V CDR1 and CDR2: SEHNR, FQNEAQ (reference sequence). The CDR3 has 14 amino acids. V dropped 1 base and J dropped 3 bases, with 10 bases sitting between them. CDR3 sequence reads: CASSLGRHIYEQYF. The CDR3 bases are TGTGCCAGCAGCTTAGGTCGACATATCTACGAGCAGTACTTC.

This clone was seen only a few times. The rearrangement links TRBV11-2 to TRBJ2-2, with TRBD1 matching over 8 bases. This CDR3 region has 15 residues. Unmatched junction bases numbered 12, after V lost 11 bases and J lost 4 bases. Germline assignment: CDR1 SGHAT and CDR2 FQNNGV. This CDR3 is CAGSQGVVGTGELFF. DNA for the CDR3: TGTGCCGGATCACAGGGGGTCGTCGGCACCGGGGAGCTGTTTTTT. Together with reference TRBV11-2 and TRBJ2-2, the CDR3 gives the full variable domain: EAGVAQSPRYKIIEKRQSVAFWCNPISGHATLYWYQQILGQGPKLLIQFQNNGVVDDSQLPKDRFSAERLKGVDSTLKIQPAKLEDSAVYLCAGSQGVVGTGELFFGEGSRLTVL.

V is TRBV5-1 and J is TRBJ2-2; no reliable D call. Trimming took off 6 bases at V and 0 bases at J, with 9 bases between the two ends. The CDR3 has 14 amino acids. Germline loops: CDR1 SGHRS, CDR2 YFSETQ. This chain's CDR3 is CASTGGANTGELFF. The CDR3, as DNA: TGCGCCAGCACGGGTGGAGCGAACACCGGGGAGCTGTTTTTT. Based on the CDR3 plus reference TRBV5-1 and TRBJ2-2, the full variable domain is KAGVTQTPRYLIKTRGQQVTLSCSPISGHRSVSWYQQTPGQGLQFLFEYFSETQRNKGNFPGRFSGRQFSNSRSEMNVSTLELGDSALYLCASTGGANTGELFFGEGSRLTVL.

The chain joins TRBV18 to TRBJ2-5; perhaps TRBD2 as D (5 bases). V lost 1 base to trimming and J lost 5 bases, with 5 bases between them. Germline lookup yields CDR1 KGHSH and CDR2 LQKENI. The CDR3 contains 12 residues. The CDR3 region has the DNA TGTGCCAGCTCACCACTAGCGGAGACCCAGTACTTC. It encodes CASSPLAETQYF.